Reported below is one TCR beta chain. In its sample, this clonotype was seen many times. Its antigen is currently not known. No base-level quality is on record; no much larger clone is a single base apart. Ophthalmopathy patients had moderately to severely active disease, with a Clinical Activity Score of 3 or more, a NOSPECS grade of 4 or more, and a disease duration of less than 3 months. Any patient with an uncontrolled infection, another autoimmune disease, pregnancy or lactation was excluded. Diagnoses relied on clinical symptoms, serum thyroxine and TRAb, thyroid ultrasound and orbital computed tomography. PBMCs were separated from about 10 ml of fresh peripheral blood using Ficoll-Paque density gradient centrifugation. Total RNA was extracted with Trizol reagent, and quality was checked on an Agilent 2100 Bioanalyzer. The germline V and J ends show losses of 2 bases and 3 bases respectively, and no gene match explains 6 bases of the junction. The cysteine opens and the phenylalanine closes a CDR3 of 15 amino acids. CDR3 DNA is the only sequence kept; it has 45 bases, read in frame from the first base. Via the germline V gene (reference sequence), CDR1 is SGHNT and CDR2 YYREEE.

These data are taken from a study of T cells in Graves' hyperthyroidism and ophthalmopathy (dated by TCRdb to about 2019). In terms of the full investigation: Peripheral blood was sampled at the time of initial diagnosis, prior to any treatment. TCR V-J signatures able to tell the groups apart were searched for in a discovery cohort of about a hundred patients, of whom 40 to 45 had Graves' ophthalmopathy and about 60 had stable Graves' hyperthyroidism. An independent validation cohort of some 18 hyperthyroidism patients and about 16 patients who later progressed to ophthalmopathy tested prospective prediction of ophthalmopathy. The 75 to 100 discovery patients were randomly split 7:3 into training and test sets. In about 6 Graves' hyperthyroidism patients, the study also compared T-cell repertoires from thyroid tissue with T-cell repertoires from blood. Following sampling, methimazole starting at 30 mg daily was given to hyperthyroidism patients, and high-dose intravenous methylprednisolone was given to ophthalmopathy patients. The paper reports TCR Vbeta CDR3 sequencing of approximately 140 peripheral blood samples: 40 or so ophthalmopathy, under 85 hyperthyroidism and approximately 17 progressor patients.

The TCR beta CDR3 regions were amplified from the RNA transcripts. The first round of RT-PCR for the TCR CDR3 was performed with the HTBI primer set and the Qiagen OneStep RT-PCR kit. A second multiplex PCR round built the libraries, followed by size selection and purification. Libraries were sequenced paired-end with 100 bp reads on an Illumina HiSeq2000. The study's own analysis went as follows. Raw data were processed with SOAPnuke, discarding reads with adapters, uncalled bases, mean Phred below 15, or no exact constant-primer or identifier match. COPE v1.2.5 was used to merge high-quality paired reads, and clonotypes were defined as unique nucleotide sequences. Clonotypes were aligned to IMGT TRBV, TRBD and TRBJ reference segments using MiTCR v1.1. Only V-J combinations with frequency above 0.0001, covering approximately 99% of repertoires, were analysed. The TCS score was defined as F50 (clonal expansion) divided by E x V (chaos), with BLOSUM62-based TCRdist calculated between CDR3 peptides within each V-J. Welch's t-statistics and random forest reduced around 510 V-J features to under 15, which were used in a naive Bayes classifier (R e1071). The public reads were reprocessed in TCRdb via fastp at Q25 and MiXCR, keeping in-frame beta chains. Each record represents a unique CDR3 protein, reported with the most common genes and DNA among its rows. These V and J calls are TCRdb output, not the study's own analysis. The sample has hundreds of thousands of distinct CDR3 sequences on record, around 15% of them singletons. The ten largest clones take up around 26% of the sample.

What the work shows at the level of the full study, not this receptor alone: Blood samples also contained most of the expanded thyroid clonotypes (frequency above 0.001), which suggests that blood repertoires may reflect thyroid immune responses. A model built on a 13 V-J signature distinguished ophthalmopathy from stable hyperthyroidism, reaching over 85% sensitivity and 81.08% specificity in cross-validation and 80%/75% in testing. No statistical method was used to set the sample size in advance, and investigators knew the group allocation. In validation, the model predicted progression to ophthalmopathy a median of 6.5 months before onset, with about 70% sensitivity and roughly 77% specificity.

This receptor was taken from a woman in her late teens or twenties with Graves' ophthalmopathy. Here the chain combines TRBV5-4 and TRBJ2-3; 7 nucleotides in the junction match TRBD2. Sequenced input: blood. The DNA sequence reads TGTGCCAGCAGCTTTGGCGGGAGTTCGACAGATACGCAGTATTTT. This yields the protein CASSFGGSSTDTQYF.